A selection of T cell receptor beta chains follows, all from one sample in a study of blood T cell repertoires in COVID-19. Sequencing was performed with immunoSEQ multiplex PCR; in TCRdb, only in-frame clones are kept and a portion is missing. This table holds under 55,000 clones, approximately 85% found once. The sequencing input was peripheral blood. All receptors come from a human donor in a cohort sampled during active COVID-19. Both conserved end residues are part of each CDR3. A clone size is listed for some rows: how often the clone was seen (once, few, many), or a class if it is expanded.

clone_size	v_call	j_call	cdr3_aa
NA	TRBV6-2/TRBV6-3	TRBJ2-7	CASSYLASRTYEQYF
NA	TRBV10-2	TRBJ1-2	CASSERAQGDGYTF
NA	TRBV7-2	TRBJ2-4	CASSLAGGRSNIQYF
NA	TRBV10-3	TRBJ2-7	CAISGGTGIHEQYF
once	TRBV28	TRBJ2-1	CASRTTSGGYNEQFF
NA	TRBV5-6	TRBJ1-5	CASSLHDRGQPQHF
many	TRBV5-1	TRBJ2-1	CASSLAAGSYNEQFF
NA	TRBV18	TRBJ2-2	CASSPQGETGELFF
NA	TRBV6-1	TRBJ1-3	CASSEGTGIGNTIYF
NA	TRBV7-7	TRBJ2-5	CASSLRQGLSETQYF
NA	TRBV20-1	TRBJ2-7	CLASGRPTYEQYF
NA	TRBV12-3/TRBV12-4	TRBJ1-2	CASWTGLNYGYTF
NA	TRBV30	TRBJ2-2	CAWTTGRDTGELFF
NA	TRBV4-1	TRBJ1-4	CASSARQGITNEKLFF
NA	TRBV11-2	TRBJ2-6	CASSLDTAGNSGANVLTF
few	TRBV4-1	TRBJ1-6	CASSQDERGKVRSPLHF
NA	TRBV7-3	TRBJ2-1	CASSSGAYNEQFF
NA	TRBV6-2/TRBV6-3	TRBJ1-4	CASSYSASSAYLPTNEKLFF
few	TRBV6-5	TRBJ2-7	CATRGGAYEQYF
NA	TRBV4-3	TRBJ2-5	CASSPRGQIQETQYF
NA	TRBV6-1	TRBJ1-1	CASSESPGLQAFF
NA	TRBV12-5	TRBJ1-3	CASGSTPYGEGQNTIYF
NA	TRBV5-1	TRBJ1-4	CASSLTGTVHEKLFF
NA	TRBV4-1	TRBJ1-2	CASSLRDRVRGYTF
NA	TRBV5-1	TRBJ2-1	CASSLQGSEYNEQFF
NA	TRBV28	TRBJ1-2	CASIHSGGGPGYGYTF
NA	TRBV28	TRBJ1-2	CATYPTGHYGYTF
NA	TRBV7-2	TRBJ2-1	CASSPGRNRGPYNEQFF
NA	TRBV7-8	TRBJ2-1	CASSPLLGVFSKGLRNNEQFF
NA	TRBV18	TRBJ2-1	CASSPAGGPDEQFF
NA	TRBV7-2	TRBJ2-7	CASSIGTATYEQYF
NA	TRBV18	TRBJ1-1	CASSRDRPSNTEAFF
NA	TRBV10-1	TRBJ2-1	CASSESQGGHNEQFF
NA	TRBV7-2	TRBJ2-7	CASSPRLALHEQYF
once	TRBV7-9	TRBJ2-7	CASSPGQGAYYEQYF
NA	TRBV7-9	TRBJ2-2	CASSPGTGASTGELFF
NA	TRBV7-6	TRBJ2-2	CASSSQRQGVGGELFF
NA	TRBV30	TRBJ2-4	CAWRGTGQRGAKNIQYF
few	TRBV14	TRBJ2-4	CASSQGGSTNIQYF
once	TRBV7-3	TRBJ2-5	CASSSRREETQYF
NA	TRBV6-5	TRBJ1-5	CASSFGDSNQPQHF